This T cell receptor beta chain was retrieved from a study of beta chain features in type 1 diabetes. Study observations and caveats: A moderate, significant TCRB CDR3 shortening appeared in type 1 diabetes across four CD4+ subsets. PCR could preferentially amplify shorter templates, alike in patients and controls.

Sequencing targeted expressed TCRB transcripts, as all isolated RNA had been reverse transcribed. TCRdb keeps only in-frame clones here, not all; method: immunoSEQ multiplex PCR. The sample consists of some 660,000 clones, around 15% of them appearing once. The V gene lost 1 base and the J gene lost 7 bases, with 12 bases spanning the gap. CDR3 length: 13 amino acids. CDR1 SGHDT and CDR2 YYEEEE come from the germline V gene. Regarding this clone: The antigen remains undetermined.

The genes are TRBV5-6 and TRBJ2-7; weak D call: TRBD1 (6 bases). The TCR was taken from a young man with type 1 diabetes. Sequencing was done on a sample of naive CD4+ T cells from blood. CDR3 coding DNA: TGTGCCAGCAGCTTGCGAACAGGGAGAGAGCAGTACTTC. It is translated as CASSLRTGREQYF. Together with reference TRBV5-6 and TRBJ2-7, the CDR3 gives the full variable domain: DAGVTQSPTHLIKTRGQQVTLRCSPKSGHDTVSWYQQALGQGPQFIFQYYEEEERQRGNFPDRFSGHQFPNYSSELNVNALLLGDSALYLCASSLRTGREQYFGPGTRLTVT.